A single sample is the source of the 14 T cell receptor beta chains below, sequenced in a study of blood T cell repertoires in COVID-19. Assay: immunoSEQ multiplex PCR; the TCRdb copy retains only in-frame clones and omits some. The table lists 200,000 or so clones, roughly 79% of them singletons. The specimen was peripheral blood. These receptor sequences come from a man in his 60s with active or convalescent COVID-19.

V usage is TRBV10-3 and J usage is TRBJ1-6; D is ambiguous. The V end lost 3 bases, the J end lost 1 base, and 7 bases lay between the germline ends. CDR1 ENHRY and CDR2 SYGVKD come from the germline V gene. CDR3 size: 15 residues. The CDR3 DNA follows: TGTGCCATCAGTGAAGAGGGTTCCTATAATTCACCCCTCCACTTT. Amino acids: CAISEEGSYNSPLHF.

CDR3 in amino acids: CASSQGTSGGYNEQFF. In nucleotides, the CDR3 is TGCGCCAGCAGCCAAGGGACTAGCGGGGGATACAATGAGCAGTTCTTC. This chain joins TRBV4-1 and TRBJ2-1; 13 positions agree with TRBD2. V was clipped by 1 base and J by 4 bases; unmatched bases: 1. The CDR3 is 16 residues long. CDR1 and CDR2 from the germline V gene are MGHRA and YSYEKL.

The genes are TRBV19 and TRBJ2-7, with 7 positions matching TRBD2. The V segment lost 5 bases and the J segment 5 bases; nucleotides outside the gene matches: 9. In germline, CDR1 is LNHDA, CDR2 SQIVND (reference sequence). The CDR3 runs 14 residues. The DNA for the CDR3 is TGTGCCAGTAGTCCACCCGGACTAGTCCACGAGCAGTACTTC. Residues: CASSPPGLVHEQYF.

This chain joins TRBV19 and TRBJ2-5; 8 positions match TRBD2. Germline trimming cut 9 bases from V and 5 bases from J; bases unmatched to any gene: 8. This CDR3 comprises 13 residues. Germline V gives CDR1 LNHDA, CDR2 SQIVND (reference sequence). CDR3 amino acids: CASGTSNRETQYF. For the CDR3, the DNA is TGTGCCAGCGGGACTAGTAATAGGGAGACCCAGTACTTC.

In regard to this clone: Because the CDR3's place on the DNA is in doubt, the DNA is left out and the CDR3 is given as listed by TCRdb. This chain uses TRBV7-2 with TRBJ2-1; the table's D call TRBD2 went unverified against the DNA. 12 amino acids form the CDR3, both terminal residues included. Per the germline V gene, CDR1 is SGHTA and CDR2 is FQGNSA. CDR3 sequence reads: CASSLVASGAFF.

The chain joins TRBV4-1 to TRBJ2-1; the match to TRBD1 covers 9 bases. Germline CDR1 is MGHRA and CDR2 is YSYEKL. This CDR3 spans 15 amino acids. The J segment lost 4 bases and the V segment lost 4 bases, leaving 5 bases of the junction unmatched. CDR3 sequence reads: CASSPPGQGYNEQFF. The DNA of the CDR3 is TGCGCCAGCAGCCCCCCAGGACAGGGGTACAATGAGCAGTTCTTC.

This clone was seen only a few times. The rearrangement links TRBV5-1 to TRBJ1-6; no firm D call. V dropped 4 bases and J dropped 10 bases, with 18 bases sitting between them. The CDR3 has 15 amino acids. In germline, CDR1 is SGHRS, CDR2 YFSETQ. The CDR3 spells CASSPLPTSASPLHF. CDR3 DNA sequence: TGCGCCAGCAGCCCACTCCCCACGTCCGCCTCACCCCTCCACTTT.

The genes are TRBV3-1 (or the pseudogene TRBV3-2) and TRBJ2-6; the match to TRBD1 covers 8 bases. The CDR3 consists of 19 residues. CDR1 and CDR2 from the germline V gene are LGHDT and YNNKEL (reference sequence). The junction had 14 bases not matched to a gene; V was cut back by 4 bases and J by 3 bases. CDR3 loop: CASSPPRDRTSFGANVLTF. Here the CDR3 DNA reads TGTGCCAGCAGCCCGCCCCGGGACAGGACCTCCTTTGGGGCCAACGTCCTGACTTTC.

This clone has only a few counts. The rearrangement uses TRBV9 and TRBJ1-2; D gene ambiguous. Germline CDR1 is SGDLS and CDR2 is YYNGEE. The CDR3 contains 13 residues. V was pared by 0 bases and J by 0 bases, with 3 bases between. The CDR3 reads CASSVGANYGYTF. The CDR3 nucleotides read TGTGCCAGCAGCGTAGGCGCTAACTATGGCTACACCTTC.

The rearrangement joins TRBV6-5 to TRBJ1-1, with TRBD1 as a possible D gene (5 bases). Looked up from germline, CDR1 is MNHEY and CDR2 is SVGAGI. There are 14 residues in the CDR3. Trimming stripped 4 bases from V and 1 base from J, with 10 bases between. This chain's CDR3 is CASSLRQGNTEAFF. For the CDR3, the DNA is TGTGCCAGCAGTTTACGGCAGGGGAACACTGAAGCTTTCTTT.

This rearrangement joins TRBV9 to TRBJ1-2; no clear D gene. The CDR3 loop spans 13 amino acids. V was pared by 4 bases and J by 4 bases, with 11 bases between. From germline, CDR1 is SGDLS and CDR2 YYNGEE. This CDR3 reads CASSPVQSYGYTF. CDR3 DNA sequence: TGTGCCAGCAGCCCCGTACAAAGCTATGGCTACACCTTC.

V usage is TRBV18 and J usage is TRBJ2-1; tentatively, D is TRBD2 (6 bases). The germline gives CDR1 KGHSH, CDR2 LQKENI. The CDR3 is made up of 12 amino acids. Trimming removed 6 bases at V and 9 bases at J, with 12 bases between. The CDR3 protein is CASSEGRGEQFF. CDR3 sequence (DNA): TGTGCCAGCTCGGAGGGCCGGGGTGAGCAGTTCTTC. The full variable domain, in which reference TRBV18 and TRBJ2-1 provide the parts outside the CDR3, is NAGVMQNPRHLVRRRGQEARLRCSPMKGHSHVYWYRQLPEEGLKFMVYLQKENIIDESGMPKERFSAEFPKEGPSILRIQQVVRGDSAAYFCASSEGRGEQFFGPGTRLTVL.

Written as DNA, the CDR3 is TGTGCCAGCTCACCAGACGAGCGGGAGTACTACAATGAGCAGTTCTTC. Translation gives CASSPDEREYYNEQFF. The chain has TRBV18 and TRBJ2-1, with 8 bases lining up with TRBD2. This CDR3 region has 16 residues. V lost 2 bases, J lost 3 bases, and 6 bases stayed unmatched. Germline loops: CDR1 KGHSH, CDR2 LQKENI.

This clone appeared a few times. The chain links TRBV30 to TRBJ2-7; the match to TRBD2 covers 10 bases. After removal of 1 base from V and 3 bases from J, the junction contained 12 bases not matched to a gene. Germline values: CDR1 GTSNPN, CDR2 SVGIG (reference sequence). The CDR3 runs to 17 residues. Written as DNA, the CDR3 is TGTGCCTGGAGTGGGGGGGGGAGTAGCGGGAGGTACTACGAGCAGTACTTC. This gives the protein CAWSGGGSSGRYYEQYF.